A selection of T cell receptor beta chains follows, all from one sample in a study of identical twins. TCRdb used MiXCR to reprocess the 5' RACE reads, holding one entry per CDR3 protein. The sample lists 1,800,000 or so distinct CDR3 sequences; roughly a third were seen once. The sequenced sample was cord blood. Receptor source: a newborn girl in good health. Both conserved end residues are part of each CDR3. The D gene is left open where the match is weak. Size tells how often a clone was seen (once, few, many) or the class of an expanded clone, and some rows leave it out.

v_call,d_call,clone_size,j_call,cdr3_nt,cdr3_aa
TRBV6-5,TRBD2,NA,TRBJ2-3,TGTGCCAGCAGCTACCGTCCCGGGACTAGATTGGTGTCGGATACGCAGTATTTT,CASSYRPGTRLVSDTQYF
TRBV15,NA,few,TRBJ2-1,TGTGCCACCAGCAGAGATTTGGGCAGCGCGGAGCAGTTCTTC,CATSRDLGSAEQFF
TRBV12-3/TRBV12-4,NA,NA,TRBJ2-3,TGTGCCAGCAACCTAGGACTGAGCACAGATACGGAGTATTTT,CASNLGLSTDTEYF
TRBV12-3/TRBV12-4,TRBD2,NA,TRBJ2-1,TGTGCCAGCAGTCTGAGACTAGCGGCTTCCTACAATGAGCAGTTCTTC,CASSLRLAASYNEQFF
TRBV6-5,TRBD2,few,TRBJ2-3,TGTGCCAGCAGTTACGGGTGGGGACTAGCGGGGCACACAGATACGCAGTATTTT,CASSYGWGLAGHTDTQYF
TRBV20-1,NA,NA,TRBJ2-7,TGCAGTGCTGCGCTGGCCGACGAGCAGTACTTC,CSAALADEQYF
TRBV12-3/TRBV12-4,NA,NA,TRBJ1-1,TGTGCCAGCAGTGCCCAGGGACCGTTGAACACTGAAGCTTTCTTT,CASSAQGPLNTEAFF
TRBV20-1,NA,few,TRBJ1-5,TGCAGTGCTAGACCCAGGGATAGCAATCAGCCCCAGCATTTT,CSARPRDSNQPQHF
TRBV5-1,NA,NA,TRBJ2-7,TGCGCCAGCAATACCGTCCCAGGGGTGTACGAGCAGTACTTC,CASNTVPGVYEQYF
TRBV6-1,NA,NA,TRBJ1-1,TGTGCCAGCACCAGTGATGGGGGGGCTTTCTTT,CASTSDGGAFF
TRBV24-1,NA,few,TRBJ2-1,TGTGCCACCAGTGCCATTCTTAGCCCCGAGCAGTTCTTC,CATSAILSPEQFF
TRBV13,NA,once,TRBJ2-7,TGTGCCAGCAGCTTAGGCCATCGTTGGGGGGTAGCTGGATACTACGAGCAGTACTTC,CASSLGHRWGVAGYYEQYF
TRBV27,NA,NA,TRBJ2-2,TGTGCCAGCAGCGACACCTTGGGGGAGCTGTTTTTT,CASSDTLGELFF
TRBV5-1,TRBD2,NA,TRBJ2-3,TGCGCCAGCAGCTTGGTTCCTAGCGGGATTAGCACAGATACGCAGTATTTT,CASSLVPSGISTDTQYF
TRBV6-2/TRBV6-3,NA,NA,TRBJ2-1,TGTGCCAGCAGCCGGCGAGAAAGTGAGCAGTTCTTC,CASSRRESEQFF
TRBV28,TRBD2,NA,TRBJ2-1,TGTGCCAGCAGTTTATCCCTCCCGCGGGAGACCCAGTTCTTC,CASSLSLPRETQFF
TRBV27,TRBD2,few,TRBJ2-1,TGTGCCAGCACTCCACGGCGACTAGCGGGGGGGAATGAGCAGTTCTTC,CASTPRRLAGGNEQFF
TRBV11-2,NA,few,TRBJ1-6,TGTGCCAGCAGCTTAACCCAGGCTGATTCACCCCTCCACTTT,CASSLTQADSPLHF
TRBV20-1,TRBD1,few,TRBJ1-2,TGCAGTGCTAGAGATCTGGACAGGGGGAACGTCGCATATGGCTACACCTTC,CSARDLDRGNVAYGYTF
TRBV4-1,NA,NA,TRBJ1-2,TGCGCCAGCAGCCAAGAGCCCCAGGCTAACTATGGCTACACCTTC,CASSQEPQANYGYTF
TRBV5-1,NA,NA,TRBJ2-3,TGCGCCAGCAGCCCCTGGGCGAGTGGAGACACAGATACGCAGTATTTT,CASSPWASGDTDTQYF
TRBV20-1,NA,few,TRBJ2-5,TGCAGTGCTAGGGCCCCCAGTGTTTGGGTAGAGACCCAGTACTTC,CSARAPSVWVETQYF
TRBV5-6,NA,NA,TRBJ2-5,TGTGCCAGCACCCTGGGGGTACAAGAGACCCAGTACTTC,CASTLGVQETQYF
TRBV7-9,TRBD2,few,TRBJ2-3,TGTGCCAGCAGCTTAGGAGGACTAGCGGCAGATACGCAGTATTTT,CASSLGGLAADTQYF
TRBV30,NA,NA,TRBJ1-1,TGTGCCTGGAGTACTCAGACAGAAACCGAAGCTTTCTTT,CAWSTQTETEAFF
TRBV20-1,NA,NA,TRBJ2-3,TGCAGTGCTAGTACGGGGAGCACATATACGCAGTATTTT,CSASTGSTYTQYF
TRBV5-1,NA,few,TRBJ1-5,TGCGCCAGCAGCTTGGACCGACGCAATCAGCCCCAGCATTTT,CASSLDRRNQPQHF
TRBV4-2,NA,NA,TRBJ2-2,TGTGCCAGCAGCCAAGACGAGAACACCGGGGAGCTGTTTTTT,CASSQDENTGELFF
TRBV10-3,NA,NA,TRBJ1-2,TGTGCCATCAGCGGGTTCCTCAGGGATGGCTACACCTTC,CAISGFLRDGYTF
TRBV12-3/TRBV12-4,NA,NA,TRBJ2-1,TGTGCCAGCAGTTTACTAGATAGGGTCAATGAGCAGTTCTTC,CASSLLDRVNEQFF